This TCR beta chain was profiled in a study of PD-1 blockade in mismatch repair-deficient tumors. The CDR3 has 16 amino acids. Germline CDR1 SGHRS, CDR2 YFSETQ. The V gene end was trimmed by 0 bases and the J gene end by 3 bases; junction bases not matched to a gene: 6. The method was immunoSEQ multiplex PCR; TCRdb's version includes in-frame clones alone and lacks a portion of them. The data contain approximately 120,000 clones, about 86% of them singletons. The TCR sequence derives from an adult with mismatch repair-deficient cancer. The source was peripheral blood, collected 44 weeks after starting pembrolizumab. The chain combines TRBV5-1 with TRBJ2-7; TRBD2 agrees at 10 bases. The CDR3 is CASSLVQREGRYEQYF. The DNA for the CDR3 is TGCGCCAGCAGCTTGGTTCAGCGGGAGGGCCGCTACGAGCAGTACTTC. The variable domain in full, completed from reference TRBV5-1 and TRBJ2-7, reads KAGVTQTPRYLIKTRGQQVTLSCSPISGHRSVSWYQQTPGQGLQFLFEYFSETQRNKGNFPGRFSGRQFSNSRSEMNVSTLELGDSALYLCASSLVQREGRYEQYFGPGTRLTVT.